This T cell receptor beta chain appears in the sequencing data of a study of blood T cell repertoires in COVID-19. The method was immunoSEQ multiplex PCR; TCRdb's version includes in-frame clones alone and lacks a portion of them. This sample has fewer than 150,000 clones, with approximately 87% found just once. CDR1 and CDR2 (germline): MGHRA, YSYEKL. The CDR3 spans 16 residues. V was shortened by 3 bases and J by 0 bases, with 9 bases between the two germline ends. The clonotype originates from a woman in her forties with acute or convalescent COVID-19. Sequenced input: peripheral blood. The chain has TRBV4-1 and TRBJ2-6; TRBD1 is a possible D gene (5 bases). CDR3 nucleotide sequence: TGCGCCAGCAGCCACGGCCAGGGCTCTGGGGCCAACGTCCTGACTTTC. Translation: CASSHGQGSGANVLTF.